The clone carrying this TCR beta chain was found many times. Its antigen remains unidentified. This sample was taken from a study of T cells after yellow fever vaccination. Broader study findings: Although most clonotypes did not, a small share appeared in both CD4 and CD8 compartments. High-abundance clonotypes from the bulk population could contaminate FACS-sorted repertoires. The study re-detected most primary-vaccination clones after the booster (96% CD4, around 90% CD8).

TCRdb passed the 5' RACE reads through MiXCR, listing each CDR3 protein once. The profile shows about 320,000 distinct CDR3 sequences, 3.5% to 4.5% of them singletons. The CDR3 is 15 residues long. Germline assignment: CDR1 MNHEY and CDR2 SVGAGI. The trim removed 5 bases at V and 6 bases at J, leaving 10 bases unmatched. The chain is built from TRBV6-5 and TRBJ2-3; TRBD1 agrees at 8 bases. Sequencing used PBMCs, obtained 15 days after the yellow fever booster vaccination. The sequence was collected from a man aged 18 to 30 who received the YFV17D yellow fever vaccine. In DNA form, the CDR3 reads TGTGCCAGCAGTAAAAACCCGGGACAGGTGGATACGCAGTATTTT. Its protein product is CASSKNPGQVDTQYF.